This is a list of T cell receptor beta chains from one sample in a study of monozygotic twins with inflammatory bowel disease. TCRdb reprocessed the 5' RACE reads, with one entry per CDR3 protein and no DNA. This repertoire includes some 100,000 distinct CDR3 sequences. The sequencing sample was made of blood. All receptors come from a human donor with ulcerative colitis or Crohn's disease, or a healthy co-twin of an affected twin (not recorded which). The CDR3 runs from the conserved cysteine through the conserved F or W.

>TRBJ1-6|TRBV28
CASLGAPARQGRVSPLHF
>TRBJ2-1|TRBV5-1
CASSFTGTENEQFF
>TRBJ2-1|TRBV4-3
CASSQDRVRYEQFF
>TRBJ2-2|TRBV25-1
CASSEGTGDTGELFF
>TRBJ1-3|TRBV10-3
CAIGQTGNTIYF
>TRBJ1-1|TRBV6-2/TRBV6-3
CASSYVGTDYEAFF
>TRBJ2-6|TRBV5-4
CASSGWQGRSGANVLTF
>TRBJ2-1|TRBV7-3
CASSPLAGPPNEQFF
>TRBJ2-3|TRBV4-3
CASSHLSGFSTDTQYF
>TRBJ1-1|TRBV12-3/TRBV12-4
CASIRTGQLNTEAFF
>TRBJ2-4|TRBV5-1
CASSLVLAGDIQYF
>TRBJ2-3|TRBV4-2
CASSLKPAGEVDTQYF
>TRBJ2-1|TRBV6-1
CASSGEGSSYNEQFF
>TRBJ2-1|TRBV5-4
CASSLGSSSYNEQFF
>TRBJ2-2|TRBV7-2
CASSPVEAPTGELFF
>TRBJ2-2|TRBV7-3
CASSPRQPANTGELFF
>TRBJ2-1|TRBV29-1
CSVDRAGSQFF
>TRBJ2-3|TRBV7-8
CASSPISGASTDTQYF
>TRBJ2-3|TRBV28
CASSTLREMGADTQYF
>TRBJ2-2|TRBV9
CASSVWATSNTGELFF
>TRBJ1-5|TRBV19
CASSSGRGNDYSNQPQHF
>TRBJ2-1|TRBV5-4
CASSSTVNEQFF
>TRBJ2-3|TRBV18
CASSPTPGQNTDTQYF
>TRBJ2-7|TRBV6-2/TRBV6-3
CASSGMTGYYEQYF
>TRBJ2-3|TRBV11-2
CATRGERPDTQYF
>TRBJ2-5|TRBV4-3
CASSQEDREGETQYF
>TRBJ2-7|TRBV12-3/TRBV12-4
CASSRTGRSYEQYF
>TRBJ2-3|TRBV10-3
CAISEPTSGSSDTQYF
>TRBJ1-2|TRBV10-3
CAISESGESGYTF
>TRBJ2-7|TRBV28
CASGLAGDSYEQYF
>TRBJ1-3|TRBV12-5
CATLSTVASGNTIYF
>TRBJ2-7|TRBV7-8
CASSLSVRDEQYF
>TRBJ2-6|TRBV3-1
CASRQDRVLTF
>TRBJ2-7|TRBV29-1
CSVEGTSGSSYEQYF
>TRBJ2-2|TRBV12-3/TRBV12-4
CASSSWGSGELFF
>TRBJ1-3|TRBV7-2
CASSLAGTASGNTIYF
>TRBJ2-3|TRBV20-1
CSATTAFLAGVQDTQYF
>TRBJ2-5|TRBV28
CASSPRREETQYF
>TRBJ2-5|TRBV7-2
CASSPGTSGEETQYF